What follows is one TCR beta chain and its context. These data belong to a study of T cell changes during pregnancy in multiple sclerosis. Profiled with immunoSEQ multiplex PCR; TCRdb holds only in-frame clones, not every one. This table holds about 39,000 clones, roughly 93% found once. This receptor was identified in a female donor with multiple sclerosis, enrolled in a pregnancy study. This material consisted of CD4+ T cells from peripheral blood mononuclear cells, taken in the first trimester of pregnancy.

The CDR3 coding sequence is TGTGCCAGCAGCCCACAGTACAGGGTCAGCTCCTACAATGAGCAGTTCTTC. Protein sequence: CASSPQYRVSSYNEQFF. This chain joins TRBV9 and TRBJ2-1; possible D gene TRBD1, 6 bases. The germline V gene encodes CDR1 SGDLS and CDR2 YYNGEE. This CDR3 contains 17 residues. V lost 4 bases and J 0 bases, leaving 17 bases between the germline ends. The whole variable domain, filled in from reference TRBV9 and TRBJ2-1, reads DSGVTQTPKHLITATGQRVTLRCSPRSGDLSVYWYQQSLDQGLQFLIQYYNGEERAKGNILERFSAQQFPDLHSELNLSSLELGDSALYFCASSPQYRVSSYNEQFFGPGTRLTVL.